This T cell receptor (beta chain) is from a study of T cells in tuberculosis. The wider study: IGRA-negative adolescents, IGRA-positive adolescents with latent tuberculosis and adults with active tuberculosis formed this South African cohort.

Clones were sequenced by immunoSEQ multiplex PCR, and TCRdb holds only the in-frame ones, with some missing. The top ten hold roughly a sixth of the sample, which has around 26,000 clones, around 90% seen once. Tuberculin skin test and IGRA determined adolescents' latent tuberculosis status at entry. Concerning this clone: The antigen remains undetermined.

Study conclusions and caveats: Active tuberculosis alpha repertoires lay closer to GMM-specific TCRs than controls'.

This sequence originates from a donor aged 5 to 30 with latent tuberculosis or without tuberculosis infection. Some clones in this sample may be carry-over from other donors' samples. Sequencing input: PBMCs.

The CDR3 nucleotides are TGTGCCAGCAGTGCCGGGACAGGGGGCCTCAATCAGCCCCAGCATTTT. Protein: CASSAGTGGLNQPQHF. The chain has TRBV5-6 and TRBJ1-5, with TRBD1 matching over 12 bases. The V gene end was trimmed by 5 bases and the J gene end by 3 bases; junction bases not matched to a gene: 6. CDR3 size: 16 residues. The germline V gene encodes CDR1 SGHDT and CDR2 YYEEEE.